These 25 T cell receptor beta chains were all obtained from the same sample, sequenced in a study of shared clonotypes between healthy human individuals. The data were produced by immunoSEQ multiplex PCR, yet TCRdb's version contains in-frame clones alone and is incomplete. Altogether a few million clones are present, 85% to 95% being singletons, with the ten largest covering approximately 1.6%. Positively selected for CCR7, the CD45RO-negative cells used as naive CD8 cells excluded terminally differentiated effector memory CD45RA+ cells. The sample consisted of naive CD8+ T cells from PBMCs. The source is a man aged 18 to 29 in good health. Some clones in this sample may be carry-over from other donors' samples.

The chain uses TRBV5-6 and TRBJ2-2; D not certain. The germline V and J ends were trimmed by 0 bases and 0 bases, with 9 bases remaining between them. The CDR3 loop spans 16 amino acids. CDR1 and CDR2 from the germline V gene are SGHDT and YYEEEE. The CDR3 here is CASSLGWSSNTGELFF. Written as DNA, the CDR3 is TGTGCCAGCAGCTTGGGGTGGAGCTCGAACACCGGGGAGCTGTTTTTT.

The V gene is TRBV4-2, the J gene TRBJ2-7; D is uncertain. Germline V gene sequence: CDR1 LGHNA, CDR2 YNFKEQ. V lost 0 bases to trimming and J lost 2 bases, with 8 bases between them. The CDR3 has 14 residues. The CDR3 region is CASSQEAKTYEQYF. The DNA of the CDR3 is TGTGCCAGCAGCCAAGAGGCCAAAACCTACGAGCAGTACTTC.

Here the CDR3 reads CASSRGQSNQPQHF. CDR3 coding DNA: TGTGCCAGCAGCAGGGGACAGAGCAATCAGCCCCAGCATTTT. The genes are TRBV6-5 and TRBJ1-5, with 7 bases fitting TRBD1. Looked up from germline, CDR1 is MNHEY and CDR2 is SVGAGI. The CDR3 is 14 amino acids. V lost 6 bases, J lost 1 base, and 3 bases stayed unmatched.

This chain joins TRBV7-8 and TRBJ2-3, with D maybe TRBD2 (6 bases). The germline V gene has CDR1 SGHVS and CDR2 FQNEAQ. The CDR3 loop spans 15 amino acids. With 2 bases removed from V and 1 base from J, the gap between germline ends came to 10 bases. For the CDR3, the DNA is TGTGCCAGCAGCTTACTGGCTAGCGGCACAGATACGCAGTATTTT. It yields the protein CASSLLASGTDTQYF.

This chain uses TRBV6-6 with TRBJ2-1; 8 bases align to TRBD2. This CDR3 spans 16 amino acids. The germline V gene encodes CDR1 MNHNY and CDR2 SVGAGI (reference sequence). The V gene end was trimmed by 6 bases and the J gene end by 4 bases; junction bases not matched to a gene: 11. The CDR3 loop is CASSRTSSFAYNEQFF. The CDR3 coding sequence is TGTGCCAGCAGCCGGACTAGCTCCTTCGCTTACAATGAGCAGTTCTTC.

The CDR3 sequence: CASSTGLVTYNEQFF. As DNA, the CDR3 is TGTGCCAGCAGCACGGGACTAGTTACCTACAATGAGCAGTTCTTC. This rearrangement joins TRBV11-1 to TRBJ2-1; 8 positions agree with TRBD2. Trimming removed 5 bases from V and 2 bases from J; junction bases left unmatched: 5. CDR1 is SGHAT and CDR2 is FQDESV in the germline V gene (reference sequence). CDR3 length: 15 residues.

The gene calls are TRBV5-4 and TRBJ1-1; 8 bases align to TRBD1. With V trimmed by 3 bases and J by 1 base, 2 bases remained unmatched. The CDR3 spans 14 residues. Germline CDR1 is SGHNT and CDR2 is YYREEE (reference sequence). The CDR3 sequence is CASSSDRGNTEAFF. The CDR3, as DNA: TGTGCCAGCAGCTCCGACAGGGGGAACACTGAAGCTTTCTTT.

The chain recombines TRBV2 with TRBJ2-1; TRBD1 agrees at 9 bases. The CDR3 totals 13 residues. The J segment lost 5 bases and the V segment lost 9 bases, leaving 5 bases of the junction unmatched. CDR1 is SNHLY and CDR2 is FYNNEI in the germline V gene. The CDR3 spells CARRDRVNNEQFF. CDR3 nucleotide sequence: TGTGCCAGAAGGGACAGGGTAAACAATGAGCAGTTCTTC.

The V gene is TRBV28, the J gene TRBJ1-1; TRBD1 might be the D (6 bases). The CDR3 is 13 amino acids. With 3 bases removed from V and 6 bases from J, the gap between germline ends came to 11 bases. The germline CDR1 and CDR2 sequences are MDHEN and SYDVKM. CDR3 sequence: CASSFLRGAEAFF. CDR3 in DNA: TGTGCCAGCAGTTTCCTGAGGGGGGCTGAAGCTTTCTTT.

This clone showed up just once. DNA for the CDR3: TGTGCCAGCTCACCAGTCGGGTTAACCTACGAGCAGTACTTC. Translation: CASSPVGLTYEQYF. The chain couples TRBV18 to TRBJ2-7; D not certain. This CDR3 comprises 14 residues. The V gene lost 2 bases and the J gene lost 2 bases, with 10 bases spanning the gap. Per germline, CDR1 KGHSH and CDR2 LQKENI.

This sequence joins TRBV11-3 and TRBJ2-7; possibly TRBD2 for D (6 bases). V lost 1 base, J lost 5 bases, and 12 bases lay in between. Germline CDR1 and CDR2: SGHNT and YENEEA. The CDR3 runs 14 residues. This CDR3 is CASSLVPGGHEQYF. The CDR3 DNA reads as TGTGCCAGCAGCTTAGTCCCCGGGGGTCACGAGCAGTACTTC.

This clone was counted once. The chain has TRBV19 and TRBJ1-2, with TRBD1 matching over 7 bases. Germline CDR1 LNHDA, CDR2 SQIVND (reference sequence). CDR3 length: 14 residues. Trimming at V came to 9 bases and at J to 2 bases, leaving 9 bases not matched to a gene. CDR3 coding DNA: TGTGCCAGCCGAGAGTTGGGACAGAACTATGGCTACACCTTC. Amino acids: CASRELGQNYGYTF.

This chain connects TRBV13 to TRBJ2-1; D is uncertain. Germline V lookup: CDR1 PRHDT, CDR2 FYEKMQ (reference sequence). With 3 bases removed from V and 2 bases from J, the gap between germline ends came to 11 bases. The CDR3 covers 15 residues. The CDR3 region is CASSFSTATYNEQFF. DNA of the CDR3: TGTGCCAGCAGCTTTAGTACAGCTACCTACAATGAGCAGTTCTTC.

This sequence joins TRBV7-6 and TRBJ2-3, with 12 bases matching TRBD2. Trimming took 4 bases from V and 6 from J; bases not matched to a gene: 2. Germline V lookup: CDR1 SGHVS, CDR2 FNYEAQ. The CDR3 is 14 amino acids. CDR3 sequence: CASSYGTSGDTQYF. The CDR3 DNA sequence: TGTGCCAGCAGCTATGGGACTAGCGGGGATACGCAGTATTTT.

V is TRBV4-3 and J is TRBJ2-3, with D perhaps TRBD1 or TRBD2 (7 bases each). CDR1 is LGHNA, CDR2 YSLEER, per germline. Trimming stripped 3 bases from V and 1 base from J, with 20 bases between. CDR3 size: 18 residues. The DNA for the CDR3 is TGCGCCAGCAGCCATTTGTGGGAGGGGGCCCCTGGCACAGATACGCAGTATTTT. This encodes CASSHLWEGAPGTDTQYF.

The V call is TRBV28, the J call TRBJ2-3; D possibly matches TRBD1 or TRBD2 (6 bases each). The CDR3 covers 14 residues. The germline V gene has CDR1 MDHEN and CDR2 SYDVKM. The V gene lost 7 bases and the J gene lost 7 bases, with 18 bases spanning the gap. CDR3 nucleotides: TGTGCCAGCACGAGAACTACGGGGGCGAATACGCAGTATTTT. Translating it yields CASTRTTGANTQYF.

This clone was counted a single time. This sequence joins TRBV27 and TRBJ2-3; D gene uncertain. Germline CDR1 and CDR2: MNHEY and SMNVEV (reference sequence). V lost 4 bases and J lost 0, with 11 bases in between. The CDR3 is 15 residues long. The CDR3 loop is CASSWWGQSTDTQYF. CDR3 nucleotide sequence: TGTGCCAGCAGTTGGTGGGGTCAGAGCACAGATACGCAGTATTTT.

The CDR3 is CASSLSSGGGSAQYF. CDR3 bases: TGTGCCAGCAGTTTATCGTCAGGGGGCGGTTCGGCCCAGTACTTC. The chain has TRBV27 and TRBJ2-5; 8 bases fit TRBD1. CDR3 size: 15 residues. The J segment lost 9 bases and the V segment lost 0 bases, leaving 9 bases of the junction unmatched. Germline values: CDR1 MNHEY, CDR2 SMNVEV (reference sequence).

V and J are TRBV30 and TRBJ2-1; D perhaps matches TRBD2 (7 bases). The CDR3 extends over 14 amino acids. The germline V gene has CDR1 GTSNPN and CDR2 SVGIG (reference sequence). The V and J ends lost 4 bases and 4 bases respectively, with 14 bases between them. The CDR3 DNA is TGTGCCTGGATCGACAGCGGGACATACAATGAGCAGTTCTTC. Amino acids: CAWIDSGTYNEQFF.

This chain links TRBV7-9 with TRBJ2-7; TRBD2 matches at 8 bases. The V and J ends lost 2 bases and 7 bases, in that order; junction bases with no gene match: 10. The CDR3 contains 15 residues. Germline V gene lookup returns CDR1 SEHNR and CDR2 FQNEAQ (reference sequence). The chain's CDR3 is CASSLSPSGSQEQYF. In DNA form, the CDR3 reads TGTGCCAGCAGCTTAAGTCCTAGCGGGTCCCAGGAGCAGTACTTC. The variable domain in full, with the rest retrieved from reference TRBV7-9 and TRBJ2-7, is DTGVSQNPRHKITKRGQNVTFRCDPISEHNRLYWYRQTLGQGPEFLTYFQNEAQLEKSRLLSDRFSAERPKGSFSTLEIQRTEQGDSAMYLCASSLSPSGSQEQYFGPGTRLTVT.

The chain couples TRBV7-9 to TRBJ2-1, with TRBD1 matching 7 bases. Germline V gives CDR1 SEHNR, CDR2 FQNEAQ (reference sequence). V gave up 5 bases and J gave up 4 bases; unmatched junction bases: 8. This CDR3 is built from 15 residues. The DNA of the CDR3 is TGTGCCAGCAGCACCGGGACAGTGGCGTACAATGAGCAGTTCTTC. Protein sequence: CASSTGTVAYNEQFF.

The chain links TRBV11-2 to TRBJ1-1; D is possibly TRBD1 (6 bases). CDR3 length: 15 residues. The ends were cut back, 5 bases at V and 5 bases at J, with 18 bases in the middle. CDR1 SGHAT and CDR2 FQNNGV come from the germline V gene. This CDR3 is CASSPRGAGATEAFF. CDR3 bases: TGTGCCAGCAGCCCACGAGGTGCAGGGGCGACTGAAGCTTTCTTT.

The chain carries TRBV10-3 and TRBJ2-1; 10 bases agree with TRBD1. The CDR3 has 16 amino acids. Trimming at V came to 6 bases and at J to 4 bases, leaving 9 bases not matched to a gene. Germline CDR1 is ENHRY and CDR2 is SYGVKD. This chain's CDR3 is CAISRSSGQGYNEQFF. The CDR3 DNA follows: TGTGCCATCAGCAGGAGCTCGGGACAGGGGTACAATGAGCAGTTCTTC.

CDR3 sequence reads: CAISEWLSGESYGYTF. CDR3 sequence (DNA): TGTGCCATCAGTGAATGGTTGTCAGGAGAATCTTATGGCTACACCTTC. This chain uses TRBV10-3 with TRBJ1-2; unclear D gene. The V end was cut by 3 bases, the J end by 5 bases, with 19 bases between. The V gene's germline CDR1 is ENHRY and CDR2 SYGVKD. This CDR3 comprises 16 residues.

V gene TRBV13 combines with J gene TRBJ2-7; TRBD2 matches at 8 bases. This CDR3 contains 17 residues. The germline V gene has CDR1 PRHDT and CDR2 FYEKMQ (reference sequence). Trimming removed 2 bases from V and 3 bases from J; junction bases left unmatched: 12. This CDR3 reads CASSLNGGLGVFYEQYF. The CDR3 DNA follows: TGTGCCAGCAGCTTAAATGGGGGACTAGGGGTCTTCTACGAGCAGTACTTC.